This TCR beta chain originates from a study of cytomegalovirus exposure and HLA in healthy donors (TCRdb year 2017). About the study as a whole: An earlier analysis of fewer than 750 of the donors reported 276 Gb of sequence data and around 120 million unique TCR beta sequences obtained from roughly 170 million T cells. Genome-wide SNP genotypes for about three fifths of the roughly 700 donors were used in a later genetic analysis, which treated that subset as a discovery cohort. The later analysis used no new phenotypic data to find candidate immune exposures, relying instead on TCR beta sequences and their occurrence across donors. Along with the roughly 610-subject first cohort, a separate validation cohort of some 130 different subjects was used. The genetic ancestry cluster associated with self-reported Caucasian donors included 70% to 85% of the roughly 390 genotyped donors. The number of typed donors differed by locus: 629-630 for A, B, C, DRB1 and DQB1; approximately 520 for DQA1; approximately 610 for DPA1; and roughly 490 for DPB1. An early release that covered about 640 HLA-typed donors contained approximately 320 gigabases of sequencing data and roughly 84 million unique TCR sequences. Using immunosequencing, the study profiled T cell repertoires from fewer than 850 subjects and related those repertoires to cytomegalovirus serostatus. An earlier analysis of roughly 600 of the donors used high-throughput TCR beta sequencing to judge whether each TCR beta V gene segment behaved as functional or pseudogenic. Both class I and class II loci were covered by HLA typing, at four-digit resolution. On average, about 240,000 unique TCR beta nucleotide sequences were sequenced per donor among a few hundred genotyped donors of the cohort, with 15% to 20% of those sequences being non-productive. Donor age, sex, ethnicity and CMV serostatus were compiled alongside the repertoire data. The aim of the study was to test whether cataloging public T cell receptors could identify signatures of past pathogen exposure. To study patterns of TCR occurrence, a later analysis re-analyzed previously published TCR beta repertoires from 550 to 800 donors and added high-resolution HLA genotyping. High-throughput TCR immunosequencing, statistical association of individual TCRs with disease status, and machine learning were combined to predict cytomegalovirus infection status. Because of strong linkage in the cohort, 4 to 6 DR-DQ haplotypes were treated as single units for association and clustering. All discovery cohort repertoires had been generated on a single sequencing platform. On the study overall, not on this receptor specifically: Roughly uniform sequencing depth across donors was assumed in presence/absence analyses, although this assumption may not hold. According to a later analysis, TCR association rates differed among HLA loci, with DRB1 alleles showing the most associated TCRs and HLA-C alleles showing the fewest. In this cohort, only TCR beta chains were sequenced, and detectable features were limited by the absence of alpha or paired-chain data. A later genetic analysis associated a missense DCLRE1C variant with V-gene and J-gene trimming of TCR beta chains, and an independent cohort replicated the association. The study gave a list of 150 to 200 TCR beta chains associated with cytomegalovirus. A later analysis found that most CMV-associated TCR beta chains appeared HLA-restricted, with HLA associations seemingly driven largely by CMV exposure. A further reported finding was that TCR beta sequences accurately predicted the HLA-A and HLA-B alleles for most subjects in the first cohort. The authors suggested that the approach could potentially be generalized to other disease states and immunological phenotypes. Most TCR sequences were observed very rarely across donors, whereas some public TCRs were present in many individuals. Correlated functional status among segregating V segments might reflect linkage disequilibrium, but an unknown experimental factor could not be ruled out. For the cohort, immune exposure information was limited to CMV serostatus. When HLA alleles, especially DR and DQ, strongly co-occurred, TCR associations were difficult to assign to individual alleles. The sequencing pipeline was judged likely to have produced a cluster of highly shared sequence variants as a technical artifact. Because some donors lacked HLA typing at each locus, the association tests relied only on the typed subset. In vitro tests confirmed that three of the cytomegalovirus-associated TCR beta chains recognize cytomegalovirus antigens. An earlier analysis of approximately 570 of the donors showed that most TCR beta V segments appeared in productive rearrangements either about 87% or about 30% of the time, which broadly matched IMGT annotations. Because the 87-base-pair reads could not distinguish some IMGT-functional V segments, including TRBV6-2 and TRBV6-3, those segments were excluded. Several of the top co-occurrence clusters appeared to be linked to parvovirus B19, influenza, CMV and Epstein-Barr virus, according to a later analysis. According to a later genetic analysis, donors in an Asian-associated ancestry cluster had fewer N-insertions in productive TCRs than the approximately 670-donor mean. The classifier was reported to diagnose cytomegalovirus status with high specificity and sensitivity in both the original cohort and the validation cohort. In a later analysis, HLA-associated TCR beta chains showed more clonal expansion and lower generation probabilities than non-associated chains that were equally common. Specific HLA alleles were associated with 15,000 to 20,000 TCR beta sequences at a false discovery rate of 0.05 in a later analysis. Fewer than 20 rarely observed V segments, including chromosome 9 orphons, were excluded from the earlier analysis of several hundred of the donors because counts were too low.

A word on this clone: Its target antigen remains unknown.

Preparation of the library involved the immunoSEQ multiplex PCR assay. A mixture of 60 forward primers for TCR Vbeta segments and 13 reverse primers for TCR Jbeta segments was used in the multiplex PCR. The CDR3 region of rearranged TCR beta genes was amplified from genomic DNA with a multiplex PCR assay. The Illumina HiSeq System was used to sequence the amplified TCR beta libraries as 87-base-pair reads. Per the authors' processing: Across the roughly 600 repertoires, a later analysis counted tens of millions of unique TCR beta chains, some 11 million of which were shared by at least two donors. Raw reads were error-corrected and collapsed into unique sequences with a nearest-neighbor algorithm that merged closely related sequences to remove PCR and sequencing errors. CDR3 sequences were aligned to IMGT reference sequences to assign V, D and J gene segments. For a sequence to be retained, at least a six-nucleotide match to both a V gene segment and a J gene segment was required. A rearrangement was called productive if the CDR3 had no stop codons and remained in frame with V and J, and every other rearrangement was called non-productive. CDR3 was defined according to IMGT convention as the region running from the second conserved V-encoded cysteine to the conserved J-encoded phenylalanine. The earlier analysis of 500 to 750 of the donors excluded any sequence lacking an unambiguous match to a single V gene segment. In an earlier analysis of several hundred of the donors, V segments were called functional above 56.7% productive rearrangements and were called segregating when the between-donor standard deviation exceeded 5%. A statistical classification framework was developed to diagnose cytomegalovirus status using the catalog of TCR beta chain sequences. A later analysis assigned V and J genes by comparing TCR nucleotide sequences with IMGT/GENE-DB human TR gene sequences. In a later analysis, CDR3 sequences and most-parsimonious VDJ recombination scenarios were assigned using the TCRdist pipeline. In a later analysis, every TCR beta chain was defined by the combination of its CDR3 amino acid sequence and its V-gene family, and reads without a unique V-gene family were dropped. As a way to deal with suspected cross-contamination and a sequencing artifact, a later analysis dropped 500 to 700 nucleotide sequences that were highly shared and had low generation probability. A later analysis calculated a clonal expansion index for each public chain from normalized within-repertoire ranks of inferred template counts. In a later analysis, generation probabilities were computed using a VDJ recombination model fitted to out-of-frame rearrangements, and the results were checked against IGoR. In a later analysis, TCR-TCR, TCR-HLA and TCR-CMV co-occurrence was scored with hypergeometric tests, and a repertoire-size bias correction was applied to TCR pairs. To estimate false discovery rates, a later analysis permuted the HLA or CMV assignments 20 times. A later analysis grouped co-occurring TCRs with DBSCAN, adding TCRdist sequence similarity when clustering within HLA-allele-positive subsets. Co-occurrence clustering excluded repertoires with fewer than 30,000 or more than 120,000 public chains, plus five with anomalous nucleotide sharing. Sourced from immuneACCESS, this table was stored by TCRdb with only in-frame sequences that have V and J called. A share of the clones is absent; for the studies checked, an unresolved V gene accounts for under half, and the remainder has no known explanation. From that table come the V and J calls and clone size; the DNA was used to work out D and trimming. This sample's table lists approximately 180,000 clones. The ten biggest clones cover around 6% of the sample.

The cohort comprised some 730 healthy bone marrow donors. Cohort members were all nominally healthy when sampled, although unrecorded immune exposures were likely present. The donor tested CMV seronegative and was one of the 352 seronegative cohort members. A peripheral blood sample was collected from each donor, and TCR beta sequencing was performed on peripheral blood mononuclear cells. Genomic DNA extraction from the blood cell samples was performed with the Qiagen DNeasy Blood Extraction Kit. The CDR3, from cysteine to phenylalanine, totals 13 residues. Only the CDR3 region is kept as DNA, spanning 39 bases read in frame from base 1. The germline V gene encodes CDR1 MNHNS and CDR2 SASEGT. V and J are trimmed by 10 bases and 2 bases, and the gene matches miss 7 bases of the junction.

Material: PBMCs. The sequence joins TRBV6-1 to TRBJ2-5, and 7 junctional nucleotides match TRBD1. This TCR was sampled from a man aged 30 to 45 in good health and CMV-seronegative. Read as DNA, the sequence is TGTGCCATAAGACAGGGTTGGCAAGAGACCCAGTACTTC. Its protein is CAIRQGWQETQYF.